This T cell receptor (beta chain) appears in the sequencing data of a study of tumor-infiltrating lymphocytes in primary liver carcinoma. The overall study: Samples returned roughly 3.65 to 7.13 million productive TCRbeta reads each. Read depth did not differ significantly between tissue types.

The CDR3 totals 20 residues. Between the trimmed V and J ends, which lost 1 base and 0 bases, there was a span of 19 bases. CDR1 and CDR2 (germline): ENHRY, SYGVKD. Production of TCR beta cDNA used approximately 0.55 ug total RNA together with a constant-region primer. Slightly modified ARM-PCR with three nested multiplex PCR rounds yielded TCR beta libraries. Researchers ran the first two PCR rounds for about 11 cycles each with TRBV1-TRBV30 forward primers and a C-beta reverse primer. TCRdb reprocessed the multiplex PCR reads via MiXCR and lists one record per CDR3 protein. The table has about 310,000 distinct CDR3 sequences, 45% to 70% seen once; the top ten hold 17%. Researchers drew blood RNA from unsorted whole blood and extracted germline DNA as well.

The receptor's source is a woman younger than 45 with primary liver carcinoma and hepatitis B virus infection. The specimen was peripheral blood. The rearrangement uses TRBV10-3 and TRBJ2-6, with a possible D match to TRBD1 (5 bases). DNA for the CDR3: TGTGCCATCAGTGAGTGGTTCAGGGCAGGCTTGAGCTCTGGGGCCAACGTCCTGACTTTC. This codes for CAISEWFRAGLSSGANVLTF.